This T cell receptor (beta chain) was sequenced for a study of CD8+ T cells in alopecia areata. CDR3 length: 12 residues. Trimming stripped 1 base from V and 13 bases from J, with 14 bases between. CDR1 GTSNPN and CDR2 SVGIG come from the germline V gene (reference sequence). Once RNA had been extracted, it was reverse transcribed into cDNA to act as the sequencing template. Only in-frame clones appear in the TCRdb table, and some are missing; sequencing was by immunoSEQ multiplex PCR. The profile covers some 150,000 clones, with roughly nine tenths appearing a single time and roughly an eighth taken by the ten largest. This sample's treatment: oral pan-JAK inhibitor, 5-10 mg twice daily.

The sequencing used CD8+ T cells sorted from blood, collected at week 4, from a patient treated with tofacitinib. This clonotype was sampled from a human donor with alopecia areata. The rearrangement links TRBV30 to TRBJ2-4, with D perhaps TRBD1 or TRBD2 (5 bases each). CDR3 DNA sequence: TGTGCCTGGAGTGAGGGATTGGGGGAACAGTACTTC. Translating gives CAWSEGLGEQYF.